These 5 T cell receptor beta chains were all obtained from the same sample, sequenced in a study of blood T cell repertoires in COVID-19. The repertoire was sequenced with immunoSEQ multiplex PCR; TCRdb's copy has only in-frame clones and lacks some. This table has more than 300,000 clones, about 87% appearing once. Specimen: peripheral blood. The origin of the receptors is a woman aged 45-65 years with COVID-19, enrolled during active disease.

This rearrangement joins TRBV2 to TRBJ2-1; TRBD2 matches at 10 bases. The CDR3 contains 15 residues. Unmatched junction bases numbered 6, after V lost 3 bases and J lost 7 bases. Looked up from germline, CDR1 is SNHLY and CDR2 is FYNNEI. DNA of the CDR3: TGTGCCAGCAGTGACGAGGGACTAGCGTTAAATGAGCAGTTCTTC. Translation: CASSDEGLALNEQFF.

This clone was counted a single time. This rearrangement joins TRBV6-4 to TRBJ2-3; TRBD2 matches 8 bases. The germline CDR1 and CDR2 sequences are MRHNA and SNTAGT. The V gene end was trimmed by 7 bases and the J gene end by 4 bases; junction bases not matched to a gene: 7. The CDR3 consists of 14 residues. The CDR3 DNA sequence: TGTGCCAGCAAGAAACGGGAGGGGCCAGATACGCAGTATTTT. Its protein is CASKKREGPDTQYF.

The chain employs TRBV2 and TRBJ2-4, with TRBD2 matching 7 bases. V was clipped by 8 bases and J by 9 bases; unmatched bases: 4. CDR1 SNHLY and CDR2 FYNNEI come from the germline V gene. This CDR3 has 11 residues. The CDR3, as DNA: TGTGCCAGCGCTGGGGAGGGCATTCAGTACTTC. It encodes CASAGEGIQYF.

The chain uses TRBV27 and TRBJ1-6; the D is unclear. Trimming left V 2 bases short and J 1 base short, with 6 bases between. Germline CDR1 reads MNHEY; CDR2 reads SMNVEV (reference sequence). This CDR3 spans 15 amino acids. CDR3 in amino acids: CASSLGGSYNSPLHF. In DNA form, the CDR3 reads TGTGCCAGCAGTTTAGGAGGGTCCTATAATTCACCCCTCCACTTT.

The chain is built from TRBV19 and TRBJ2-2; 8 nucleotides line up with TRBD2. The CDR3 runs 15 residues. Per germline, CDR1 LNHDA and CDR2 SQIVND (reference sequence). Trimming removed 2 bases from V and 4 bases from J; junction bases left unmatched: 3. The CDR3 nucleotides are TGTGCCAGTAGTATAATCAGCGGGGGCACCGGGGAGCTGTTTTTT. Translating it yields CASSIISGGTGELFF.